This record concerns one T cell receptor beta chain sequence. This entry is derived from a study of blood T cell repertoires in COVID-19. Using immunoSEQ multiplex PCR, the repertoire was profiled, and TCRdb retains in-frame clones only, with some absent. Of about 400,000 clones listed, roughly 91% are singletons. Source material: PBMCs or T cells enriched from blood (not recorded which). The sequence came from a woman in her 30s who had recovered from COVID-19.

CDR3 DNA: TGTGCCAGCAGCTTTCTAGCGTTCGAGACCCAGTACTTC. Translated: CASSFLAFETQYF. The chain links TRBV7-8 to TRBJ2-5; D might be TRBD2 (6 bases). The CDR3 contains 13 residues. The germline CDR1 and CDR2 sequences are SGHVS and FQNEAQ. Trimming cost V 3 bases and J 5 bases, with 10 bases left between them.